The count of the clone carrying this T cell receptor (beta chain) is one. Its antigen is still unknown. With V trimmed by 0 bases and J by 4 bases, 8 bases remained unmatched. Germline assignment: CDR1 LGHDT and CDR2 YNNKEL (reference sequence). The CDR3 is made up of 17 amino acids. The sample belongs to a study of T cell responses to AZD1222 COVID-19 vaccine. Turning to the study itself: Combined were second doses at about 4 or about 12 weeks. Overall study results and limits: With two AZD1222 doses given, Spike-specific TCR breadth and depth both rose. Spike-wide coverage was observed for vaccine-associated CD4 TCRs, with dominant responses at 160-218 and 743-854. Possibly, clonal diversity was underestimated; donors were largely white British and included more females.

Using immunoSEQ multiplex PCR, the repertoire was profiled, and TCRdb retains in-frame clones only, with some absent. This table holds approximately 100,000 clones, around nine tenths found once. The receptor was derived from an adult in good health. This chain uses TRBV3-1 (or the pseudogene TRBV3-2) with TRBJ2-1; 8 bases are a match to TRBD2. The sample here was peripheral blood, taken on day 0 of AZD1222 vaccination. The CDR3 loop reads CASSQDRRGAAYNEQFF. The CDR3 region has the DNA TGTGCCAGCAGCCAAGATCGGCGGGGGGCCGCATACAATGAGCAGTTCTTC.